The 11 T cell receptor beta chains below were found in one sample sequenced in a study of glioma-infiltrating T cells. Using RNA template, CDR3s of TCR alpha and beta were amplified with iRepertoire arm-PCR. From the multiplex PCR reads, TCRdb called clonotypes with MiXCR, one entry per CDR3 protein. The sample consists of roughly 350,000 distinct CDR3 sequences, roughly two fifths of them appearing once. Sequencing used glioma tissue, nonneoplastic brain tissue, or PBMCs (not recorded which). These receptors came from a human donor with low-grade glioma or glioblastoma, undergoing nonglioma brain surgery, or in good health (not recorded which).

This clonotype has a handful of counts. An end of the junction does not agree with germline; a read error may underlie this. This chain links TRBV7-7 with TRBJ2-5, with 7 bases aligning to TRBD1. This CDR3 contains 14 residues. The V gene's germline CDR1 is SSHAT and CDR2 FNYEAQ (reference sequence). The CDR3 bases are TGTGCTAGCAGCTTGGTGACAGGGTCAGAGACCCAGTACTTC. Translated, it gives CASSLVTGSETQYF.

As regards this clonotype: A read error is possible here, since a much larger clone lies one base away. The chain employs TRBV7-6 and TRBJ2-5, with D tentatively TRBD2 (6 bases). This CDR3 has 17 residues. Trimming removed 1 base at V and 5 bases at J, with 20 bases between. CDR1 SGHVS and CDR2 FNYEAQ come from the germline V gene. The CDR3 sequence is CASSLDALGLTRETQYF. The CDR3 bases are TGTGCCAGCAGCTTAGACGCCCTAGGACTAACGAGGGAGACCCAGTACTTC. The full variable domain, rest sourced from reference TRBV7-6 and TRBJ2-5, is GAGVSQSPRYKVTKRGQDVALRCDPISGHVSLYWYRQALGQGPEFLTYFNYEAQQDKSGLPNDRFSAERPEGSISTLTIQRTEQRDSAMYRCASSLDALGLTRETQYFGPGTRLLVL.

The sample holds a few counts of this clonotype. This may come from a read error, since a much larger clone is one base off. V is TRBV6-5 and J is TRBJ2-1, with D perhaps TRBD2 (6 bases). Deletions cut 6 bases from V and 3 bases from J, with 15 bases between. This CDR3 comprises 15 residues. From germline, CDR1 is MNHEY and CDR2 SVGAGI. CDR3 sequence (DNA): TGTGCCAGCAGGAGTTCGGGAGAGTTCTACAATGAGCAGTTCTTC. Translated, it gives CASRSSGEFYNEQFF.

This clonotype showed up many times. V is TRBV6-1 and J is TRBJ2-7, with no clear D. Germline-derived CDR1 and CDR2 are MNHNS and SASEGT. V was cut by 8 bases and J by 1 base, with 15 bases left in between. The CDR3 has 14 residues. The CDR3 sequence: CASRRIAGSYEQYF. The CDR3 nucleotides read TGTGCCAGCCGGCGGATAGCAGGTTCCTACGAGCAGTACTTC.

Only a few counts were recorded for this clonotype. The V and J genes are TRBV28 and TRBJ2-1, with 13 bases fitting TRBD2. CDR3 length: 14 residues. The V segment lost 7 bases and the J segment 9 bases; nucleotides outside the gene matches: 6. Germline V CDR1 and CDR2: MDHEN, SYDVKM. The CDR3: CASKLGLAGIEQFF. CDR3 nucleotides: TGTGCCAGCAAACTGGGACTAGCGGGAATTGAGCAGTTCTTC. The whole variable domain, filled in from reference TRBV28 and TRBJ2-1, reads DVKVTQSSRYLVKRTGEKVFLECVQDMDHENMFWYRQDPGLGLRLIYFSYDVKMKEKGDIPEGYSVSREKKERFSLILESASTNQTSMYLCASKLGLAGIEQFFGPGTRLTVL.

This clonotype was seen a few times. This chain joins TRBV19 and TRBJ1-5; no clear D gene. Trimming removed 9 bases at V and 2 bases at J, with 8 bases between. Germline V gives CDR1 LNHDA, CDR2 SQIVND (reference sequence). The CDR3 runs 12 residues. The CDR3 region has the DNA TGTGCCAGCCGGTCGGGCAATCAGCCCCAGCATTTT. This codes for CASRSGNQPQHF.

This clonotype came up many times. For the CDR3, the DNA is TGTGCCAGCAGTTACGTTGTGGGAGGCACTGAAGCTTTCTTT. It translates to CASSYVVGGTEAFF. The rearrangement joins TRBV6-5 to TRBJ1-1; D is ambiguous. V lost 2 bases, J lost 4 bases, and 11 bases lay in between. The CDR3 loop spans 14 amino acids. CDR1 is MNHEY, CDR2 SVGAGI, per germline.

The chain uses TRBV28 and TRBJ1-5, with D hard to call. The CDR3 is 14 amino acids. Trimming removed 1 base from V and 9 bases from J, with 13 bases in between. The V gene's germline CDR1 is MDHEN and CDR2 SYDVKM. CDR3 sequence reads: CASSLYPGHGPQHF. CDR3 DNA: TGTGCCAGCAGTTTATACCCAGGTCATGGGCCCCAGCATTTT. Full variable domain (missing parts from reference TRBV28 and TRBJ1-5): DVKVTQSSRYLVKRTGEKVFLECVQDMDHENMFWYRQDPGLGLRLIYFSYDVKMKEKGDIPEGYSVSREKKERFSLILESASTNQTSMYLCASSLYPGHGPQHFGDGTRLSIL.

As for this clonotype: At one boundary the junction diverges from the germline segment, which might be a read error. The gene calls are TRBV6-2 or TRBV6-3 and TRBJ1-5; unclear D gene. This CDR3 is built from 14 residues. Germline values: CDR1 MNHEY, CDR2 SVGEGT. Here the CDR3 DNA reads TGTGCCAGCAGTTACAGCGGTTTCAATCAGCTCCAGCATTTT. Translating gives CASSYSGFNQLQHF.

Remarks on this clonotype: Possible read error: a much larger clone is one base away. The chain is built from TRBV6-5 and TRBJ1-1; D is uncertain. The CDR3 contains 14 residues. Germline CDR1 MNHEY, CDR2 SVGAGI. The CDR3 loop reads CASSYSPDITDALF. For the CDR3, the DNA is TGTGCCAGCAGTTACTCTCCCGACATCACAGACGCTCTCTTT.

The V gene is TRBV28, the J gene TRBJ2-1, with 9 bases that match TRBD2. Germline CDR1 MDHEN, CDR2 SYDVKM. V shed 7 bases and J 9 bases; nucleotides not matched to a gene: 13. This CDR3 is built from 15 residues. This CDR3 reads CASTLSGGRQFEQFF. CDR3 coding DNA: TGTGCCAGCACCCTCAGCGGGGGGCGCCAATTTGAGCAGTTCTTC.